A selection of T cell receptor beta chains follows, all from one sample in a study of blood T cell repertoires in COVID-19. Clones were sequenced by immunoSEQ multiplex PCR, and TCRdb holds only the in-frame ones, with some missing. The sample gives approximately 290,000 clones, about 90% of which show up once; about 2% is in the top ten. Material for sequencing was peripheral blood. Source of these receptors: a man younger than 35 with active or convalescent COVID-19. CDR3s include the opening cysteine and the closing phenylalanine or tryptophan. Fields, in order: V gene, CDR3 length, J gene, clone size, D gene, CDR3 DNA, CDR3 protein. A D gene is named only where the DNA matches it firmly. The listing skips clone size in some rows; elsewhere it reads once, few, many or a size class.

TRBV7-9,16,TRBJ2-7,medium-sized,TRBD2,TGTGCCAGCAGTCACGCAGCTAGCGGGAGTTCCTACGAGCAGTACTTC,CASSHAASGSSYEQYF
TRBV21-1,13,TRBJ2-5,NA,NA,TGTGCCAGCATCATGGCAGACCAAGAGACCCAGTACTTC,CASIMADQETQYF
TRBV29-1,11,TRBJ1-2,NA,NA,TGCAGCGCGAAACAGGGCCACGGCTACACCTTC,CSAKQGHGYTF
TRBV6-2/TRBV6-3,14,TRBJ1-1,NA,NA,TGTGCCAGCAGTTACTCGAGTACAGGGACTGAAGCTTTCTTT,CASSYSSTGTEAFF
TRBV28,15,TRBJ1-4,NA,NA,TGTGCCAGCAGTTTAGCGGGGGGGTCTAATGAAAAACTGTTTTTT,CASSLAGGSNEKLFF
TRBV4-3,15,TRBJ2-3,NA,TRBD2,TGCGCCAGCAGCCAAGATCGGGGGGGGGCAGATACGCAGTATTTT,CASSQDRGGADTQYF
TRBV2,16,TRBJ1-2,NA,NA,TGTGCCAGCCCCTCTATGGACACCGAATATTTCTATGGCTACACCTTC,CASPSMDTEYFYGYTF
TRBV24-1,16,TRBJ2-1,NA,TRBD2,TGTGCCACCAGTGACCCGAGCGGGGGGGCCTACAATGAGCAGTTCTTC,CATSDPSGGAYNEQFF
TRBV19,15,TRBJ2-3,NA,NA,TGTGCCAGTAGTCAAGGCCTCTGGGCACCAGATACGCAGTATTTT,CASSQGLWAPDTQYF
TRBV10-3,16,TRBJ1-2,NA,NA,TGTGCCATCAGTGAGTCGAATCTGGACAGATATATCGGATACACCTTC,CAISESNLDRYIGYTF
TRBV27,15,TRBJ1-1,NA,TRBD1,TGTGCCAGCAGCGCAGGGACAGGGGGGAACACTGAAGCTTTCTTT,CASSAGTGGNTEAFF
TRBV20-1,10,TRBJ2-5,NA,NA,TGCAGTGCTACCCTCGGGGCCCAGTACTTC,CSATLGAQYF
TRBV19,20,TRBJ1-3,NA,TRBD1,TGTGCCAGTAGTATAGTAGTAGGGACAGGGGGAATCATTACCGGAAACACCATATATTTT,CASSIVVGTGGIITGNTIYF
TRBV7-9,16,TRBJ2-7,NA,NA,TGTGCCAGCAGCCCCCGGGGGAGAGGGGGCGACTACGAGCAGTACTTC,CASSPRGRGGDYEQYF
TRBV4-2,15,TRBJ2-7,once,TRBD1,TGTGCCAGCAGCCAAGAATCACAGGGGTGGTTCGAGCAGTACTTC,CASSQESQGWFEQYF
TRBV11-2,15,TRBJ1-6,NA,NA,TGTGCCAGCAGCTTAGGACCCGGGGTGGATTCACCCCTCCACTTT,CASSLGPGVDSPLHF
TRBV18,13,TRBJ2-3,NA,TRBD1,TGTGCCAGCTCGGACAGGGCCAGTGGTACGCAGTATTTT,CASSDRASGTQYF
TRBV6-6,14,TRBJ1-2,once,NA,TGTGCCAGCAGTTACTCTGGGGGCGCAACTGGCTACACCTTC,CASSYSGGATGYTF